Listed here is a single TCR beta chain. The germline V gene encodes CDR1 PRHDT and CDR2 FYEKMQ (reference sequence). The V and J ends lost 5 bases and 2 bases, in that order; junction bases with no gene match: 6. The CDR3 totals 15 residues. As for time point: persistent/refractory GD, antithyroid drugs over 5 years with positive TRAb. From PBMCs, RNA was extracted and then used to make the TCR library. Diagnosis followed American Thyroid Association guidelines for Graves' disease. The data originate from a study of regulatory T cells in long-lasting Graves disease. Building of the TCR beta libraries involved iRepertoire HTBI primers and Arm-PCR of CDR3 regions. In TCRdb, the multiplex PCR reads were re-called with MiXCR into one record per CDR3 protein. This table holds about 470,000 distinct CDR3 sequences, 20% to 25% found once.

This TCR derives from a female donor with Graves disease. The sample here was peripheral blood mononuclear cells (PBMCs), taken when the disease was refractory, from a patient treated with antithyroid drugs. The chain has TRBV13 and TRBJ2-7; TRBD2 aligns across 10 bases. CDR3 nucleotides: TGTGCCAGCAGCGCCTCTAGCGGGGGACCCTACGAGCAGTACTTC. This sequence encodes CASSASSGGPYEQYF.